This TCR beta chain stems from a study of blood T cells in healthy people across ages. The study, taken as a whole, reports: Long-lived donors had more naive CD4+ cells and higher diversity than aged donors. Strong correlation was found linking TCR beta diversity to naive T cell percentage.

Per the germline V gene, CDR1 is ENHRY and CDR2 is SYGVKD. This CDR3 region has 14 residues. V gave up 4 bases and J gave up 8 bases; unmatched junction bases: 4. The authors ran a second PCR of about 7 to 11 cycles using a sample-barcoded 5' primer and a J-beta primer mix. TCRdb processed the 5' RACE reads anew with MiXCR; each CDR3 protein has one entry. The repertoire holds about 1.8 million distinct CDR3 sequences, with around 48% as singletons. Comment on this clonotype: The target antigen is unknown.

This receptor was obtained from a woman aged 35 to 49 in good health. The chain joins TRBV10-3 to TRBJ2-1; the match to TRBD2 covers 11 bases. The sequencing input was blood. The CDR3 sequence is CAISATSGDHEQFF. The CDR3, as DNA: TGTGCCATCAGTGCGACTAGCGGGGACCATGAGCAGTTCTTC.